This T cell receptor beta chain was recorded in a study of radiation and T cells in renal cell carcinoma. Clones were sequenced by immunoSEQ multiplex PCR, and TCRdb holds only the in-frame ones, with some missing. Of 15,000 to 20,000 clones in the sample, roughly 50% were seen once. Notes on the study in general: Irradiated tumors held more dominant CDR3 motifs than control tumors. Top tumor clonotypes rose in blood 2 weeks post-radiation, then contracted.

The treatment here: 15 Gy SBRT to primary tumor, nephrectomy 4 weeks later. Nephrectomy followed 15 Gy stereotactic body radiation by 4 weeks. The CDR3 length is 15 residues. Looked up from germline, CDR1 is MGHRA and CDR2 is YSYEKL. Trimming at V came to 5 bases and at J to 5 bases, leaving 9 bases not matched to a gene. This clone was found a few times. Its antigen remains unknown. Only one base separates this from a far larger clonotype, so it likely reflects a read error. The sample holds other DNA sequences that translate to the same CDR3. This chain joins TRBV4-1 and TRBJ2-3, with 8 nucleotides matching TRBD2. The sequencing used tumor tissue, collected from a patient whose treatment included radiotherapy and nephrectomy. This clonotype was sampled from an older woman with renal cell carcinoma. The CDR3 loop reads CASSLSGGVVDTQYF. The CDR3 DNA follows: TGCGCCAGCAGCTTGAGCGGGGGAGTGGTAGATACGCAGTATTTT.